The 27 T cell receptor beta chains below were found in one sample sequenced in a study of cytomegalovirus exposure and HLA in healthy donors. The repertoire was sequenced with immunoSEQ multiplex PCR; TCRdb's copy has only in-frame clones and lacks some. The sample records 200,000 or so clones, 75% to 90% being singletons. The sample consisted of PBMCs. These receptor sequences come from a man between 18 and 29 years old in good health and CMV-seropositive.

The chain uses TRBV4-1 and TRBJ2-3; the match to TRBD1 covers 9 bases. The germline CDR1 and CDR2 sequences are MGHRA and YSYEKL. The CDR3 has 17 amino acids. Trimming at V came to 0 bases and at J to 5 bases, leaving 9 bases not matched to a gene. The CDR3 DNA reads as TGCGCCAGCAGCCAAGATACACCGGGACAGGGAAGAGATACGCAGTATTTT. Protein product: CASSQDTPGQGRDTQYF.

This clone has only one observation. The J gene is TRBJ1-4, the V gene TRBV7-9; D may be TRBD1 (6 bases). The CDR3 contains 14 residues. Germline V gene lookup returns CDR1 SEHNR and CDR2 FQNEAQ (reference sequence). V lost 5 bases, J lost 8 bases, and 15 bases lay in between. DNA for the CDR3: TGTGCCAGCAGCATGGGGGCAGTCAACGAAAAACTGTTTTTT. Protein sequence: CASSMGAVNEKLFF.

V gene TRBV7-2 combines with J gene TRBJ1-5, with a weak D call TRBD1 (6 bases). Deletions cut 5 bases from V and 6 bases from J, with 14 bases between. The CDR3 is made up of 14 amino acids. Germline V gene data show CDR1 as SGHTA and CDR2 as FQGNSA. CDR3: CASSPWGGGQPQHF. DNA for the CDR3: TGTGCCAGCAGCCCCTGGGGAGGGGGTCAGCCCCAGCATTTT.

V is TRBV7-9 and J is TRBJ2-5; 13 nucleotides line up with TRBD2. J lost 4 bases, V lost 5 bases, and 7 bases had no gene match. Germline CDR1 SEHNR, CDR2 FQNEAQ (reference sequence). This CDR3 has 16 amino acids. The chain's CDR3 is CASSEKLAGGGETQYF. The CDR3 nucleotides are TGTGCCAGCAGCGAAAAACTAGCGGGAGGGGGAGAGACCCAGTACTTC. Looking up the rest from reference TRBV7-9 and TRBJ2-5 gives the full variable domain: DTGVSQNPRHKITKRGQNVTFRCDPISEHNRLYWYRQTLGQGPEFLTYFQNEAQLEKSRLLSDRFSAERPKGSFSTLEIQRTEQGDSAMYLCASSEKLAGGGETQYFGPGTRLLVL.

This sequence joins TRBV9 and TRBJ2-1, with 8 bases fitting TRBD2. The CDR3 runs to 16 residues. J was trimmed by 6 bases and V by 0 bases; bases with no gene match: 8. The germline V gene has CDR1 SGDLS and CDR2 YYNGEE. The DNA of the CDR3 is TGTGCCAGCAGCGTAGGTCCAGCGGGAGAGGGCAATGAGCAGTTCTTC. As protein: CASSVGPAGEGNEQFF.

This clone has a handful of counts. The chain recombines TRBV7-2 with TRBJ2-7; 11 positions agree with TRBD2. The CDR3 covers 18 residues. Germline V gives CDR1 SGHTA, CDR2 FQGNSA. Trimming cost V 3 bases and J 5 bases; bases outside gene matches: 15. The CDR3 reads CASSLGPGGLADRHEQYF. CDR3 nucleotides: TGTGCCAGCAGCTTGGGGCCAGGGGGACTAGCGGATCGCCACGAGCAGTACTTC.

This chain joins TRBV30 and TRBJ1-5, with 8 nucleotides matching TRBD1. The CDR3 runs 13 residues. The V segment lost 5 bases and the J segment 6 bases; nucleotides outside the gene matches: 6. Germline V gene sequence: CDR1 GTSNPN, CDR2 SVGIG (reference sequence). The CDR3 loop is CAWSTGAVQPQHF. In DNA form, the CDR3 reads TGTGCCTGGTCGACAGGGGCCGTTCAGCCCCAGCATTTT.

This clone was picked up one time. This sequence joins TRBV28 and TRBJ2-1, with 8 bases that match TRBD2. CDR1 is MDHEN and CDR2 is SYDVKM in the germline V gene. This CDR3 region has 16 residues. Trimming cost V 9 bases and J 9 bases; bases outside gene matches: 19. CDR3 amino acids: CASRGWREALQGEQFF. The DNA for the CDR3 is TGTGCCAGTCGAGGGTGGCGGGAGGCGCTACAGGGTGAGCAGTTCTTC.

This chain's CDR3 is CASSLRPGTATYEQYF. The CDR3 nucleotides are TGTGCCAGCAGCCTCCGCCCCGGAACAGCTACCTACGAGCAGTACTTC. The J gene is TRBJ2-7, the V gene TRBV13, with D uncertain. V lost 5 bases, J lost 2 bases, and 19 bases lay in between. The CDR3 is 16 residues long. The germline gives CDR1 PRHDT, CDR2 FYEKMQ (reference sequence).

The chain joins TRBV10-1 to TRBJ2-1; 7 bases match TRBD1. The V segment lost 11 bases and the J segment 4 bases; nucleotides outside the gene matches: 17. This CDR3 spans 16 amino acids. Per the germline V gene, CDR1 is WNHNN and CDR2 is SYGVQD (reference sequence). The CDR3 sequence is CAGSGGLDALYNEQFF. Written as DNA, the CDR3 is TGCGCCGGATCAGGGGGTTTGGACGCCCTGTACAATGAGCAGTTCTTC.

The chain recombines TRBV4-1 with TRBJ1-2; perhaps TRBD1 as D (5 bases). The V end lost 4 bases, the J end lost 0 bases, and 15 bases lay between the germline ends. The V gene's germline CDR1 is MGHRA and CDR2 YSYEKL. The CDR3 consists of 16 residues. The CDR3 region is CASSLLPQGANYGYTF. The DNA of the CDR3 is TGCGCCAGCAGCCTCCTTCCCCAGGGTGCTAACTATGGCTACACCTTC.

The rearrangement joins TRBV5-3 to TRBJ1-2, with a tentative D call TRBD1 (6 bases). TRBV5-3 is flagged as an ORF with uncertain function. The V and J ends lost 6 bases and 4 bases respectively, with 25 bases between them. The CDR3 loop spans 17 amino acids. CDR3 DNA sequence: TGTGCCAGAAACCCCCCCGGCAGGGGAGTATTAATCTATGGCTACACCTTC. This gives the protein CARNPPGRGVLIYGYTF.

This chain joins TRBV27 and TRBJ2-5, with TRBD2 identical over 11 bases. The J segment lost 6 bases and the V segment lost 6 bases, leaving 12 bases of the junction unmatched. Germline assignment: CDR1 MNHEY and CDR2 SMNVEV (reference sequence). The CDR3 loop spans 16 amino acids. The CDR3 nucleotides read TGTGCCAGCAGACCACTACTAGCGGGAGTGTTTAAGACCCAGTACTTC. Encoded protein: CASRPLLAGVFKTQYF.

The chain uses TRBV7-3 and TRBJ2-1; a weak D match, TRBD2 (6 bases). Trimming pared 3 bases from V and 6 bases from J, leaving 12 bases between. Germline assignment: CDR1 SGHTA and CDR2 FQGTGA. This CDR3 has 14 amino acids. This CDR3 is CASSLGTLPNEQFF. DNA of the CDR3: TGTGCCAGCAGCTTGGGGACTCTCCCCAATGAGCAGTTCTTC.

The CDR3 sequence: CASSAPTAYEQYF. The CDR3 nucleotides are TGTGCCAGCAGCGCCCCTACCGCCTACGAGCAGTACTTC. The chain recombines TRBV9 with TRBJ2-7; D unclear. V was shortened by 3 bases and J by 2 bases, with 9 bases between the two germline ends. This CDR3 has 13 residues. Per the germline V gene, CDR1 is SGDLS and CDR2 is YYNGEE.

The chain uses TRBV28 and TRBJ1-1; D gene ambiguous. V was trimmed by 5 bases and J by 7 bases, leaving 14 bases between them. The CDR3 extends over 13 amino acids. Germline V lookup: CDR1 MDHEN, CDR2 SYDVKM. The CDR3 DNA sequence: TGTGCCAGCAGTCCGCCCGGACGGGATGAAGCTTTCTTT. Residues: CASSPPGRDEAFF.

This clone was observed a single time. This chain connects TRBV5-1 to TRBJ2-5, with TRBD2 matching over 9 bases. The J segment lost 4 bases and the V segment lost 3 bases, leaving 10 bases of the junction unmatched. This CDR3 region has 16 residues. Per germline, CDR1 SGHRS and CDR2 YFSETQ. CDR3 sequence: CASSWAVAGVLETQYF. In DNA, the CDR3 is TGCGCCAGCAGCTGGGCGGTAGCGGGAGTTCTAGAGACCCAGTACTTC. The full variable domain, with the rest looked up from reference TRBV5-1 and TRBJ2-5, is KAGVTQTPRYLIKTRGQQVTLSCSPISGHRSVSWYQQTPGQGLQFLFEYFSETQRNKGNFPGRFSGRQFSNSRSEMNVSTLELGDSALYLCASSWAVAGVLETQYFGPGTRLLVL.

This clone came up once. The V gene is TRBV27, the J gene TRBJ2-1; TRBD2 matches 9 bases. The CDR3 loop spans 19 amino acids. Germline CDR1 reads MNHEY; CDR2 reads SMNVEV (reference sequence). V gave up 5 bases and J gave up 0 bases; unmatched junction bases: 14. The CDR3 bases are TGTGCCAGCAGTGGCCTCGAACTAGCGGGCAGATTCTCCTACAATGAGCAGTTCTTC. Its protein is CASSGLELAGRFSYNEQFF.

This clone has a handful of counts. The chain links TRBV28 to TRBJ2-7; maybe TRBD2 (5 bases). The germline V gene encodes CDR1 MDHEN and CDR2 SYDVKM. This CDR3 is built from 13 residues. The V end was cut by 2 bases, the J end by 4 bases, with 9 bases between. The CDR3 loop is CASSLGGRYEQYF. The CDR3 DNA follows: TGTGCCAGCAGTTTAGGCGGGCGATACGAGCAGTACTTC.

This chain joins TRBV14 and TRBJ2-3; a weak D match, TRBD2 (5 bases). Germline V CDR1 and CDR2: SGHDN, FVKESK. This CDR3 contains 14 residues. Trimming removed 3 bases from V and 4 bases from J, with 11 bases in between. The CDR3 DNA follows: TGTGCCAGCAGCCAGCCTAGCTTCTCAGATACGCAGTATTTT. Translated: CASSQPSFSDTQYF.

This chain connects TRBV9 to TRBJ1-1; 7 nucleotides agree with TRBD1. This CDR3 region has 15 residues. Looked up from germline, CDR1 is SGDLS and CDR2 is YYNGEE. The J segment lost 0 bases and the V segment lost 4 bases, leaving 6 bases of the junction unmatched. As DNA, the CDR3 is TGTGCCAGCAGCACATGGACAGGTATGAACACTGAAGCTTTCTTT. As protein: CASSTWTGMNTEAFF. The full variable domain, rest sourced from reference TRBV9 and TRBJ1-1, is DSGVTQTPKHLITATGQRVTLRCSPRSGDLSVYWYQQSLDQGLQFLIQYYNGEERAKGNILERFSAQQFPDLHSELNLSSLELGDSALYFCASSTWTGMNTEAFFGQGTRLTVV.

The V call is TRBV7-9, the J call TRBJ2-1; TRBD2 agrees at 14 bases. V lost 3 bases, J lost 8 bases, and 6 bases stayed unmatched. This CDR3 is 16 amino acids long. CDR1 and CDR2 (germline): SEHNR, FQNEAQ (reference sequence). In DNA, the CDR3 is TGTGCCAGCAGCTTCCGACTAGCGGGAGGGTCTGATGAGCAGTTCTTC. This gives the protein CASSFRLAGGSDEQFF.

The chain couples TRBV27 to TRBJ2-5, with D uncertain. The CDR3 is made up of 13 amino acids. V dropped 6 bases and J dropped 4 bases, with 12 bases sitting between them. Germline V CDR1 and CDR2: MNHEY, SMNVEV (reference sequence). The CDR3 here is CASRPYPGETQYF. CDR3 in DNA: TGTGCCAGCAGACCCTACCCTGGAGAGACCCAGTACTTC.

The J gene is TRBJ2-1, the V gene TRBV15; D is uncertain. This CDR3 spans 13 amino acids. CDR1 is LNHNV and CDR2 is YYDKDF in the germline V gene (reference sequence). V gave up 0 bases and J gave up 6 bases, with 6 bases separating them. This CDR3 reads CATSRDPSNEQFF. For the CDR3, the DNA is TGTGCCACCAGCAGAGATCCCTCCAATGAGCAGTTCTTC.

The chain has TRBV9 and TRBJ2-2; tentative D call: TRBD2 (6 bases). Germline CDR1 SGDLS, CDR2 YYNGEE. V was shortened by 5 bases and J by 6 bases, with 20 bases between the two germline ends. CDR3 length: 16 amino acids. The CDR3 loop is CASRPLTGGIAGELFF. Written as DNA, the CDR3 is TGTGCCAGCAGGCCCTTAACTGGCGGGATTGCCGGGGAGCTGTTTTTT.

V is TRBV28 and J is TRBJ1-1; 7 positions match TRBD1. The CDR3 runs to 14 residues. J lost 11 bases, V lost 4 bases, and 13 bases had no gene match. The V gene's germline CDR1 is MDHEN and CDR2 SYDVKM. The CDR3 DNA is TGTGCCAGCAGTTATCGACTGGGACAGTTTACCGCTTTCTTT. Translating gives CASSYRLGQFTAFF.

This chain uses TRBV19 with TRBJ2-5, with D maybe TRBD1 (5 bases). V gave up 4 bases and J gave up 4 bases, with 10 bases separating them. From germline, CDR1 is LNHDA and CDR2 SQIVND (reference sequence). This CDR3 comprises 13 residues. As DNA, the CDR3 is TGTGCCAGTAGTAAAGGGGCGCGAGAGACCCAGTACTTC. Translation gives CASSKGARETQYF.